This record covers a single TCR beta chain. The antigen is unknown. These data originate in a study of T cells in tuberculosis. In the study overall: This South African cohort compared adolescents with or without latent tuberculosis against adults with active tuberculosis.

Study observations and caveats: Active tuberculosis cases were adults; controls were adolescents.

Indicated time point: new active TB diagnosis, blood taken before or within 7 days of starting treatment. Included patients were adults of at least 18, HIV-seronegative, South African. Tuberculosis was confirmed by positive sputum smear and/or M. tuberculosis culture. This CDR3 contains 15 residues. The trim removed 6 bases at V and 4 bases at J, leaving 5 bases unmatched. The germline CDR1 and CDR2 sequences are MDHEN and SYDVKM. Using immunoSEQ multiplex PCR, the repertoire was profiled, and TCRdb retains in-frame clones only, with some absent. This repertoire shows tens of thousands of clones, roughly 88% found once; its top ten account for approximately 15%.

The clonotype was recovered from an adult with tuberculosis. Sequenced material: PBMCs, taken at tuberculosis diagnosis. The V gene is TRBV28, the J gene TRBJ1-5; 11 nucleotides align to TRBD1. The CDR3 DNA follows: TGTGCCAGCAGCCGGGACAGGGGGAGTAATCAGCCCCAGCATTTT. It translates to CASSRDRGSNQPQHF.